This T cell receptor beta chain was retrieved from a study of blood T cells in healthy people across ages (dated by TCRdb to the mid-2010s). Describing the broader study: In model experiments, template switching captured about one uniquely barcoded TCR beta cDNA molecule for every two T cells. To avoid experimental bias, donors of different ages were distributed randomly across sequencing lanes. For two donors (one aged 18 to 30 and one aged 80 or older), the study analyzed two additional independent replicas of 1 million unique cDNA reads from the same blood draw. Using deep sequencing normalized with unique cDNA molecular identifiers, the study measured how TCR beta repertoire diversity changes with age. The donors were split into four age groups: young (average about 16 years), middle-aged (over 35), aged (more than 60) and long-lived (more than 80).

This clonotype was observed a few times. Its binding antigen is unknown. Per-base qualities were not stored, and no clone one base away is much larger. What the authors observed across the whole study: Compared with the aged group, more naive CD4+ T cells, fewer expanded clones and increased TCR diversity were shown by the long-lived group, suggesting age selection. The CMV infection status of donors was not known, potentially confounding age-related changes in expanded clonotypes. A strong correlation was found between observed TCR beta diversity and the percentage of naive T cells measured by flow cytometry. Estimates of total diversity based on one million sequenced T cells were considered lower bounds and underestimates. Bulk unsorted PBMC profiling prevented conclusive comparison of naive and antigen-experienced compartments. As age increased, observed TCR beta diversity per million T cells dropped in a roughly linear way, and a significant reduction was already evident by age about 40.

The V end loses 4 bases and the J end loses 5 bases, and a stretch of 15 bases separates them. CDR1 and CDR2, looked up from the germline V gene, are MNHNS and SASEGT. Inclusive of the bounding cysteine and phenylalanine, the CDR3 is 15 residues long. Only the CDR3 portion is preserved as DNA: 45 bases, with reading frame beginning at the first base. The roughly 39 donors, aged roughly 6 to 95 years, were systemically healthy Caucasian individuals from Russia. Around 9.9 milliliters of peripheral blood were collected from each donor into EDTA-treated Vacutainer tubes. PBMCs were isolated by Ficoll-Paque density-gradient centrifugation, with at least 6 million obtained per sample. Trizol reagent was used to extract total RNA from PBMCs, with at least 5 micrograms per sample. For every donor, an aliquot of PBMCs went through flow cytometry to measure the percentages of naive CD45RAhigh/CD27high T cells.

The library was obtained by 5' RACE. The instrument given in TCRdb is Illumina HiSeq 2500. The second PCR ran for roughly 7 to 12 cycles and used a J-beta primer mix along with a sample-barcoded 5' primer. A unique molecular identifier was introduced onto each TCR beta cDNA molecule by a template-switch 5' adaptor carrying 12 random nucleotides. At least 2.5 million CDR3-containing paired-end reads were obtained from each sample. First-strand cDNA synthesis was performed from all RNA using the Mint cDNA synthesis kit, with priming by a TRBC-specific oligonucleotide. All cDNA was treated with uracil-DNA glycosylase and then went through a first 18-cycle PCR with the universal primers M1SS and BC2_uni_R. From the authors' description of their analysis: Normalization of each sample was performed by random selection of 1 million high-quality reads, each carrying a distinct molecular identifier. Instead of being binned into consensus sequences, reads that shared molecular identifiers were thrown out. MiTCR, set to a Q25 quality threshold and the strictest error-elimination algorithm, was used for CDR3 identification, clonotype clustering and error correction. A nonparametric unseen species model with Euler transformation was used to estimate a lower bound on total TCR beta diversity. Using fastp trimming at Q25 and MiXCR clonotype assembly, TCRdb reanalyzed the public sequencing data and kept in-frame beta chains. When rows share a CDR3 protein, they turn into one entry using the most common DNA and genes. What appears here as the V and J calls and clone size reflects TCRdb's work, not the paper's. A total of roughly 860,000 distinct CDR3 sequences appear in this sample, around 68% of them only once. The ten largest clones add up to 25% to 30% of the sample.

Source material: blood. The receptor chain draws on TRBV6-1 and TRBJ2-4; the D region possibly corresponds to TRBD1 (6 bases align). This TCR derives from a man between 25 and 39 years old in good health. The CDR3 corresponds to CASSVQGFGENIQYF. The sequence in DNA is TGTGCCAGCAGTGTACAGGGATTTGGCGAAAACATTCAGTACTTC.